Presented here are 12 T cell receptor beta chains from one specimen sequenced in a study of CD8+ T cells in alopecia areata. Treatment given: oral pan-JAK inhibitor, 5-10 mg twice daily. Isolated RNA was reverse transcribed into cDNA used as the sequencing template. The protocol was immunoSEQ multiplex PCR, while the TCRdb copy is restricted to in-frame clones and leaves out a portion. The data contain 150,000 to 200,000 clones, 58% of them singletons. The source material was CD4+ T cells sorted from blood, sampled at week 24, from a patient treated with tofacitinib. Receptors originate from a human donor with alopecia areata.

V gene TRBV5-1 combines with J gene TRBJ2-3; tentative D call: TRBD1 (5 bases). The CDR3 runs to 14 residues. Deletions cut 0 bases from V and 6 bases from J, with 11 bases between. Germline V CDR1 and CDR2: SGHRS, YFSETQ. CDR3 region: CASSLVRETDTQYF. The CDR3 DNA sequence: TGCGCCAGCAGCTTGGTCAGGGAAACGGATACGCAGTATTTT. The full variable domain, its missing parts supplied by reference TRBV5-1 and TRBJ2-3, is KAGVTQTPRYLIKTRGQQVTLSCSPISGHRSVSWYQQTPGQGLQFLFEYFSETQRNKGNFPGRFSGRQFSNSRSEMNVSTLELGDSALYLCASSLVRETDTQYFGPGTRLTVL.

Only a few counts were recorded for this clone. V and J are TRBV5-1 and TRBJ2-1, with 10 positions matching TRBD2. The CDR3 consists of 16 residues. V shed 5 bases and J 4 bases; nucleotides not matched to a gene: 9. Germline V gene sequence: CDR1 SGHRS, CDR2 YFSETQ. This CDR3 is CASRPTSGKTYNEQFF. Here the CDR3 DNA reads TGCGCCAGCAGGCCTACTAGCGGGAAAACATACAATGAGCAGTTCTTC.

The rearrangement links TRBV11-2 to TRBJ2-3, with TRBD2 as a possible D gene (5 bases). The CDR3 is 13 residues long. The V gene's germline CDR1 is SGHAT and CDR2 FQNNGV. V was shortened by 4 bases and J by 6 bases, with 11 bases between the two germline ends. The CDR3 loop reads CASSSGSADTQYF. CDR3 DNA: TGTGCCAGCAGCTCGGGGTCAGCGGATACGCAGTATTTT.

V usage is TRBV30 and J usage is TRBJ1-2, with 8 bases identical to TRBD1. This CDR3 contains 14 residues. The V gene's germline CDR1 is GTSNPN and CDR2 SVGIG (reference sequence). Germline trimming cut 2 bases from V and 8 bases from J; bases unmatched to any gene: 10. The CDR3 DNA reads TGTGCCTGGAGTTCCTTCTCAGGGGGCGGCGGCTACACCTTC. Translated: CAWSSFSGGGGYTF.

V usage is TRBV2 and J usage is TRBJ1-2, with D perhaps TRBD1 (5 bases). Trimming pared 8 bases from V and 10 bases from J, leaving 23 bases between. The germline V gene has CDR1 SNHLY and CDR2 FYNNEI. CDR3 length equals 14 residues. The CDR3 spells CASQGTDTGSDYTF. The CDR3 region has the DNA TGTGCCAGCCAGGGTACCGACACCGGTTCTGACTACACCTTC.

V gene TRBV2 combines with J gene TRBJ2-3; TRBD2 might be the D (5 bases). The germline V gene has CDR1 SNHLY and CDR2 FYNNEI. The CDR3 length is 14 residues. Trimming removed 6 bases at V and 2 bases at J, with 12 bases between. The DNA for the CDR3 is TGTGCCAGCAGCCAGGACTCTTACACAGATACGCAGTATTTT. Amino acid sequence: CASSQDSYTDTQYF.

The chain uses TRBV7-9 and TRBJ2-2, with 8 bases identical to TRBD1. Germline V gene lookup returns CDR1 SEHNR and CDR2 FQNEAQ (reference sequence). The junction had 7 bases not matched to a gene; V was cut back by 4 bases and J by 0 bases. CDR3 length: 17 residues. The CDR3 loop reads CASSSGQERTNTGELFF. The CDR3 DNA is TGTGCCAGCAGCTCGGGACAGGAAAGGACGAACACCGGGGAGCTGTTTTTT.

This chain links TRBV2 with TRBJ2-7; D ambiguous. Germline CDR1 and CDR2: SNHLY and FYNNEI. This CDR3 spans 13 amino acids. V lost 4 bases, J lost 2 bases, and 9 bases lay in between. CDR3 sequence reads: CASSAGRTYEQYF. CDR3 DNA: TGTGCCAGCAGTGCGGGCAGGACCTACGAGCAGTACTTC.

This clone has a handful of counts. The V call is TRBV7-2, the J call TRBJ1-3; D not resolved. Per germline, CDR1 SGHTA and CDR2 FQGNSA. V was shortened by 0 bases and J by 9 bases, with 12 bases between the two germline ends. This CDR3 is 14 amino acids long. CDR3 protein: CASSLAGGESTIYF. DNA of the CDR3: TGTGCCAGCAGCTTAGCCGGCGGGGAATCCACCATATATTTT.

This clone has only a few counts. J is TRBJ1-6 and V is TRBV5-1; D unresolved. Per germline, CDR1 SGHRS and CDR2 YFSETQ. V was pared by 0 bases and J by 9 bases, with 13 bases between. The CDR3 length is 15 residues. This chain's CDR3 is CASSLDMGSVSPLHF. DNA for the CDR3: TGCGCCAGCAGCTTGGATATGGGTTCGGTTTCACCCCTCCACTTT.

The J gene is TRBJ2-3, the V gene TRBV7-2; 7 bases align to TRBD2. The germline V gene has CDR1 SGHTA and CDR2 FQGNSA. The CDR3 is 15 amino acids. Trimming cost V 3 bases and J 2 bases; bases outside gene matches: 5. CDR3 amino acids: CASSFGGRDTDTQYF. The CDR3 DNA follows: TGTGCCAGCAGCTTTGGAGGGAGGGACACAGATACGCAGTATTTT.

This CDR3 reads CASSVLGDHEQYF. CDR3 sequence (DNA): TGTGCCAGCAGCGTACTGGGGGACCACGAGCAGTACTTC. This rearrangement joins TRBV9 to TRBJ2-7; TRBD1 or TRBD2 may be the D gene (5 bases each). Germline CDR1 is SGDLS and CDR2 is YYNGEE. With 1 base removed from V and 5 bases from J, the gap between germline ends came to 10 bases. The CDR3 is made up of 13 amino acids.